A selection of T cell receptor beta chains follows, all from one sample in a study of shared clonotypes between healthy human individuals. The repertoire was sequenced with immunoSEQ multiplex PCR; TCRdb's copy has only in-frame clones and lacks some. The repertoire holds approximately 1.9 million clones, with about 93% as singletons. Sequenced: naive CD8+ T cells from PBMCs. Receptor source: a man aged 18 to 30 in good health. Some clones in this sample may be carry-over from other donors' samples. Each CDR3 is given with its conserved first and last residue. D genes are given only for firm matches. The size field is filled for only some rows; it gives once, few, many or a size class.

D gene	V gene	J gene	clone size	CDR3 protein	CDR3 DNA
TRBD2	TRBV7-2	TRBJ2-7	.	CASSSISGSYEQYF	TGTGCCAGCAGCTCAATTAGCGGGTCCTACGAGCAGTACTTC
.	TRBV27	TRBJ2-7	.	CASTQSGSPHSSYEQYF	TGTGCCAGCACCCAATCGGGTTCCCCTCATAGCTCCTACGAGCAGTACTTC
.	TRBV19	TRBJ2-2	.	CASKLSGTLNTGELFF	TGTGCCAGTAAGCTATCCGGGACGCTAAACACCGGGGAGCTGTTTTTT
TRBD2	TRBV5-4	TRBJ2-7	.	CASSRLAGSYEQYF	TGTGCCAGCAGCCGACTAGCGGGCTCCTACGAGCAGTACTTC
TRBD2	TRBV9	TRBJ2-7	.	CASSGGLAVDEQYF	TGTGCCAGCAGCGGTGGGCTAGCGGTCGACGAGCAGTACTTC
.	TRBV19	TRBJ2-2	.	CASSIDLEGPTGELFF	TGTGCCAGTAGTATAGATCTGGAGGGCCCAACCGGGGAGCTGTTTTTT
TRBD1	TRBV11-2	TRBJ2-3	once	CASSPGWRDRETDTQYF	TGTGCCAGCAGCCCCGGCTGGCGGGACAGGGAGACAGATACGCAGTATTTT
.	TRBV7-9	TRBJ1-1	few	CASSLVYLNTEAFF	TGTGCCAGCAGCTTAGTTTACCTGAACACTGAAGCTTTCTTT
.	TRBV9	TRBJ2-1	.	CASSVSGYTYNEQFF	TGTGCCAGCAGCGTATCAGGTTACACCTACAATGAGCAGTTCTTC
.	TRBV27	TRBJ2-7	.	CASSPRGGPIYEQYF	TGTGCCAGCAGTCCCCGTGGGGGGCCAATTTACGAGCAGTACTTC
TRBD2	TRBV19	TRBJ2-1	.	CASSAATSGWGNEQFF	TGTGCCAGTAGTGCTGCGACTAGCGGCTGGGGAAATGAGCAGTTCTTC
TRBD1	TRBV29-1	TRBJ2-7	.	CSVVGDRLHLRYEQYF	TGCAGCGTTGTAGGGGACAGGCTCCATCTCCGTTACGAGCAGTACTTC
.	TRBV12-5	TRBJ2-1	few	CASGLDLGHNEQFF	TGTGCTAGTGGTTTGGACCTTGGCCACAATGAGCAGTTCTTC
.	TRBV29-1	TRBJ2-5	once	CSVDDWMRETQYF	TGCAGCGTTGATGATTGGATGCGGGAGACCCAGTACTTC
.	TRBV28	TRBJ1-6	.	CASSPRERWNSPLHF	TGTGCCAGCAGTCCCCGGGAGCGGTGGAATTCACCCCTCCACTTT
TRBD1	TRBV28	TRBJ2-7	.	CASTRGTGPYEQYF	TGTGCCAGCACCCGCGGGACAGGGCCCTACGAGCAGTACTTC
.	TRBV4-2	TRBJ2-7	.	CASSQDRAFAYEQYF	TGTGCCAGCAGCCAAGACAGAGCCTTCGCGTACGAGCAGTACTTC
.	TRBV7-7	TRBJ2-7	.	CASSLSLGPSYEQYF	TGTGCCAGCAGCTTATCTCTCGGCCCCTCCTACGAGCAGTACTTC
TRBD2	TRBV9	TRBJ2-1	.	CASSTRLAGSYNEQFF	TGTGCCAGCAGCACACGACTAGCGGGCTCCTACAATGAGCAGTTCTTC
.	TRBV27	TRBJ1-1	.	CASSQIAGWTEAFF	TGTGCCAGCAGCCAAATAGCGGGTTGGACTGAAGCTTTCTTT
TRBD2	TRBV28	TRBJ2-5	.	CASSLSAWVGRASLETQYF	TGTGCCAGCAGTTTATCGGCGTGGGTCGGGAGGGCTTCGTTGGAGACCCAGTACTTC
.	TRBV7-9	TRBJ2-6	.	CAAFSGANVLTF	TGTGCCGCCTTCTCTGGGGCCAACGTCCTGACTTTC
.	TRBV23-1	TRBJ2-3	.	CASSEVGASGTDTQYF	TGCGCCAGCAGTGAAGTGGGCGCTAGCGGCACAGATACGCAGTATTTT
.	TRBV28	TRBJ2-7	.	CASSFSLNYEQYF	TGTGCCAGCAGTTTCAGCCTTAACTACGAGCAGTACTTC
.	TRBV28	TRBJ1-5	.	CASSLSLGLGNQPQHF	TGTGCCAGCAGTTTATCTCTGGGTTTGGGCAATCAGCCCCAGCATTTT
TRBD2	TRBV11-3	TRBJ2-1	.	CASSSRLAGNEQFF	TGTGCCAGCAGCTCGAGACTAGCGGGAAATGAGCAGTTCTTC
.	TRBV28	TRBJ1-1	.	CASSLGRGALGSNTEAFF	TGTGCCAGCAGTTTGGGTCGGGGAGCGCTAGGCTCGAACACTGAAGCTTTCTTT
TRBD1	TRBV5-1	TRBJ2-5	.	CASSYDRDRGFWETQYF	TGCGCCAGCAGCTACGACCGGGACAGGGGATTCTGGGAGACCCAGTACTTC
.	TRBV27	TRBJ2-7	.	CASSLRAQTPYEQYF	TGTGCCAGCAGCCTGAGGGCGCAAACCCCCTACGAGCAGTACTTC
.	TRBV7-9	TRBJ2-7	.	CASTNSPAGTAFYEQYF	TGTGCCAGCACTAACTCCCCGGCGGGGACAGCCTTCTACGAGCAGTACTTC